These 26 T cell receptor beta chains came from one sample sequenced in a study of blood T cell repertoires in COVID-19. Only in-frame clones appear in the TCRdb table, and some are missing; sequencing was by immunoSEQ multiplex PCR. The table lists approximately 210,000 clones, 85% to 90% of them singletons. The sequencing input was peripheral blood. The receptors shown here come from a man in his fifties or sixties with COVID-19, enrolled during active disease.

The chain employs TRBV19 and TRBJ2-3; 9 bases fit TRBD2. V lost 0 bases, J lost 4 bases, and 5 bases stayed unmatched. The CDR3 is made up of 16 amino acids. Germline values: CDR1 LNHDA, CDR2 SQIVND (reference sequence). The CDR3 region is CASSIDGSGSPDTQYF. CDR3 nucleotides: TGTGCCAGTAGTATAGATGGTAGCGGGAGCCCAGATACGCAGTATTTT.

The V call is TRBV5-5, the J call TRBJ1-1, with TRBD1 matching over 8 bases. After removal of 4 bases from V and 0 bases from J, the junction contained 5 bases not matched to a gene. This CDR3 spans 15 amino acids. Germline V CDR1 and CDR2: SGHKS, YYEKEE (reference sequence). As DNA, the CDR3 is TGTGCCAGCAGCCGGGACAGGACCCTGAACACTGAAGCTTTCTTT. This gives the protein CASSRDRTLNTEAFF.

This sequence joins TRBV7-9 and TRBJ1-1, with TRBD1 identical over 7 bases. The trim removed 3 bases at V and 0 bases at J, leaving 4 bases unmatched. The CDR3 has 15 residues. Germline V gene sequence: CDR1 SEHNR, CDR2 FQNEAQ (reference sequence). CDR3: CASSLAGGLNTEAFF. The DNA of the CDR3 is TGTGCCAGCAGCTTGGCAGGGGGTCTGAACACTGAAGCTTTCTTT.

The chain employs TRBV3-1 (or the pseudogene TRBV3-2) and TRBJ1-1, with D unclear. The length of the CDR3 is 13 residues. Trimming shortened V by 3 bases and J by 6 bases, and 11 bases separated the two germline ends. Per the germline V gene, CDR1 is LGHDT and CDR2 is YNNKEL (reference sequence). CDR3 residues: CASSQEVSAEAFF. CDR3 in DNA: TGTGCCAGCAGCCAGGAGGTATCGGCTGAAGCTTTCTTT.

This clone has more than one count but fewer than ten. The rearrangement uses TRBV19 and TRBJ1-1; maybe TRBD1 (6 bases). This CDR3 has 14 amino acids. V lost 5 bases, J lost 0 bases, and 10 bases lay in between. Germline values: CDR1 LNHDA, CDR2 SQIVND (reference sequence). As DNA, the CDR3 is TGTGCCAGTAGTCCACAGGGAGTGAACACTGAAGCTTTCTTT. The encoded protein is CASSPQGVNTEAFF.

This sequence joins TRBV2 and TRBJ1-5; 7 bases map to TRBD1. Trimming at V came to 5 bases and at J to 5 bases, leaving 6 bases not matched to a gene. Germline CDR1 is SNHLY and CDR2 is FYNNEI. CDR3 size: 14 residues. The CDR3 region has the DNA TGTGCCAGCAGTCCTCAGGGGGTGGATCAGCCCCAGCATTTT. As protein: CASSPQGVDQPQHF.

CDR3 in amino acids: CASSLAGQGATQPQHF. The CDR3 DNA sequence: TGTGCCAGCAGCTTAGCAGGACAGGGGGCGACCCAGCCCCAGCATTTT. The V gene is TRBV7-2, the J gene TRBJ1-5; 11 nucleotides agree with TRBD1. CDR3 length equals 16 residues. Per the germline V gene, CDR1 is SGHTA and CDR2 is FQGNSA. Unmatched junction bases numbered 5, after V lost 0 bases and J lost 7 bases.

The rearrangement joins TRBV3-1 (or the pseudogene TRBV3-2) to TRBJ1-2; 7 bases fit TRBD1. The CDR3 loop spans 12 amino acids. Trimming at V came to 4 bases and at J to 5 bases, leaving 1 base not matched to a gene. The V gene's germline CDR1 is LGHDT and CDR2 YNNKEL (reference sequence). The DNA of the CDR3 is TGTGCCAGCAGCCTACAGGGGTATGGCTACACCTTC. It is translated as CASSLQGYGYTF.

The sample holds a few counts of this clone. This chain connects TRBV6-6 to TRBJ2-1, with TRBD2 matching 11 bases. There are 19 residues in the CDR3. The V gene's germline CDR1 is MNHNY and CDR2 SVGAGI (reference sequence). The J segment lost 9 bases and the V segment lost 6 bases, leaving 22 bases of the junction unmatched. DNA of the CDR3: TGTGCCAGCAGCTACCTTCCCCTAACTAGCGGGAGTTCCCCTCCTGAGCAGTTCTTC. This translates into CASSYLPLTSGSSPPEQFF.

The chain links TRBV9 to TRBJ2-1; 9 nucleotides agree with TRBD2. The CDR3 is made up of 17 amino acids. V lost 4 bases and J lost 2; bases outside the gene matches: 10. Germline CDR1 and CDR2: SGDLS and YYNGEE. CDR3 nucleotides: TGTGCCAGCAGCAAACCACCCAGCGGGGGGCCCTACAATGAGCAGTTCTTC. This encodes CASSKPPSGGPYNEQFF.

The chain is built from TRBV10-3 and TRBJ2-1, with 9 bases identical to TRBD1. Germline-derived CDR1 and CDR2 are ENHRY and SYGVKD. V trimming: 4 bases; J trimming: 1 base; junction bases outside the gene matches: 2. There are 15 residues in the CDR3. The CDR3 coding sequence is TGTGCCATCAGTGGGGACAGGGTTTCCTACAATGAGCAGTTCTTC. It specifies CAISGDRVSYNEQFF.

CDR3 sequence reads: CASLNGGAWSNQPQHF. The CDR3 DNA follows: TGTGCCAGCTTAAACGGAGGGGCGTGGAGCAATCAGCCCCAGCATTTT. The rearrangement links TRBV19 to TRBJ1-5; tentative D call: TRBD1 (5 bases). The CDR3 covers 16 residues. Germline V lookup: CDR1 LNHDA, CDR2 SQIVND (reference sequence). V was trimmed by 9 bases and J by 1 base, leaving 19 bases between them.

The chain joins TRBV29-1 to TRBJ2-7; 7 nucleotides line up with TRBD1. CDR1 and CDR2 from the germline V gene are SQVTM and ANQGSEA. The CDR3 is 12 amino acids. V was clipped by 6 bases and J by 7 bases; unmatched bases: 9. The DNA for the CDR3 is TGCAGCGTGGACGGACAGGATGAAGAGCAGTACTTC. Encoded protein: CSVDGQDEEQYF.

The chain has TRBV28 and TRBJ1-2, with 8 bases aligning to TRBD1. Germline lookup yields CDR1 MDHEN and CDR2 SYDVKM. Trimming at V came to 6 bases and at J to 4 bases, leaving 4 bases not matched to a gene. This CDR3 region has 13 residues. Written as DNA, the CDR3 is TGTGCCAGCAGCAGGACAGGGTCCTATGGCTACACCTTC. The encoded protein is CASSRTGSYGYTF.

This clone was found a few times. The chain couples TRBV21-1 to TRBJ2-7; the DNA was not used to check the table's D call, TRBD1. TRBV21-1 is assigned pseudogene status. The CDR3 has 17 residues. The CDR3 DNA follows: TGTGCCAGCAGCAAAGTCCGACAGGGGGAGGTCCTACGCGAGCAGTACTTC. This codes for CASSKVRQGEVLREQYF.

This sequence joins TRBV6-5 and TRBJ2-1; no definite D call. V was clipped by 8 bases and J by 4 bases, with 12 bases between them. Germline V gene data show CDR1 as MNHEY and CDR2 as SVGAGI. The CDR3 runs to 13 residues. The CDR3 spells CASPDSEYNEQFF. CDR3 DNA: TGTGCCAGCCCCGACTCGGAATACAATGAGCAGTTCTTC.

The chain recombines TRBV6-1 with TRBJ2-4; TRBD1 is a possible D gene (6 bases). Trimming removed 1 base from V and 1 base from J, with 20 bases in between. The CDR3 is 19 amino acids. Germline V lookup: CDR1 MNHNS, CDR2 SASEGT. CDR3 coding DNA: TGTGCCAGCAGTGAAGGGGGAGACAGGTTTTTTTGGGCCAAAAACATTCAGTACTTC. Protein: CASSEGGDRFFWAKNIQYF.

The chain carries TRBV4-1 and TRBJ1-4; D may be TRBD1 (6 bases). The V and J ends lost 0 bases and 5 bases respectively, with 13 bases between them. Germline CDR1 reads MGHRA; CDR2 reads YSYEKL. The CDR3 runs 16 residues. CDR3 region: CASSQEWDTANEKLFF. The CDR3 DNA follows: TGCGCCAGCAGCCAAGAATGGGACACAGCAAATGAAAAACTGTTTTTT.

The chain has TRBV27 and TRBJ2-2, with TRBD1 identical over 7 bases. V lost 2 bases to trimming and J lost 1 base; unmatched junction nucleotides: 10. From germline, CDR1 is MNHEY and CDR2 SMNVEV (reference sequence). There are 18 residues in the CDR3. The CDR3 loop reads CASSLRPYRGGNTGELFF. The CDR3 nucleotides read TGTGCCAGCAGTTTACGCCCATACAGGGGCGGGAACACCGGGGAGCTGTTTTTT.

The rearrangement links TRBV6-1 to TRBJ1-6; weak D call: TRBD1 (6 bases). The CDR3 sequence is 13 residues long. Germline lookup yields CDR1 MNHNS and CDR2 SASEGT. V lost 8 bases, J lost 8 bases, and 13 bases lay in between. The CDR3 sequence: CASGRGADSPLHF. In DNA, the CDR3 is TGTGCCAGCGGCCGGGGGGCTGATTCACCCCTCCACTTT.

This rearrangement joins TRBV27 to TRBJ2-7; TRBD1 matches 8 bases. Germline CDR1 and CDR2: MNHEY and SMNVEV (reference sequence). CDR3 length: 14 amino acids. Unmatched junction bases numbered 13, after V lost 9 bases and J lost 6 bases. Here the CDR3 reads CASRLRGLVGEQYF. The DNA of the CDR3 is TGTGCCAGTAGACTCAGGGGGCTAGTCGGCGAGCAGTACTTC.

Written as DNA, the CDR3 is TGTGCCAGCAGTCACGGGACAGGGGTTGAGCAGTATTTT. Amino acids: CASSHGTGVEQYF. The rearrangement links TRBV27 to TRBJ2-3, with 10 positions matching TRBD1. The junction had 7 bases not matched to a gene; V was cut back by 5 bases and J by 11 bases. Germline CDR1 MNHEY, CDR2 SMNVEV (reference sequence). This CDR3 is built from 13 residues.

The V call is TRBV28, the J call TRBJ1-6, with 8 bases aligning to TRBD1. Germline V gives CDR1 MDHEN, CDR2 SYDVKM. CDR3 length equals 16 residues. V dropped 4 bases and J dropped 7; count of bases not matched to a gene: 9. The CDR3 loop reads CASSSPTGVGNSPLHF. CDR3 nucleotide sequence: TGTGCCAGCAGTTCCCCGACAGGGGTGGGAAATTCACCCCTCCACTTT.

The chain combines TRBV3-1 (or the pseudogene TRBV3-2) with TRBJ2-5; the D is unclear. This CDR3 has 13 amino acids. From germline, CDR1 is LGHDT and CDR2 YNNKEL (reference sequence). V lost 2 bases and J 1 base, leaving 5 bases between the germline ends. This CDR3 reads CASSQQLQETQYF. In DNA, the CDR3 is TGTGCCAGCAGCCAACAACTCCAAGAGACCCAGTACTTC.

The chain links TRBV28 to TRBJ2-7, with 9 bases lining up with TRBD1. This CDR3 contains 14 residues. V lost 5 bases to trimming and J lost 5 bases; unmatched junction nucleotides: 7. Germline lookup yields CDR1 MDHEN and CDR2 SYDVKM. The CDR3: CASSRQGVVNEQYF. The CDR3, as DNA: TGTGCCAGCAGTAGACAGGGGGTCGTAAACGAGCAGTACTTC.

The rearrangement joins TRBV5-4 to TRBJ2-1; D perhaps matches TRBD1 (6 bases). Trimming shortened V by 4 bases and J by 5 bases, and 16 bases separated the two germline ends. The CDR3 runs to 15 residues. From germline, CDR1 is SGHNT and CDR2 YYREEE (reference sequence). The CDR3 region has the DNA TGTGCCAGCAGCGTGAGGGGGAGCCATCACAATGAGCAGTTCTTC. It encodes CASSVRGSHHNEQFF.